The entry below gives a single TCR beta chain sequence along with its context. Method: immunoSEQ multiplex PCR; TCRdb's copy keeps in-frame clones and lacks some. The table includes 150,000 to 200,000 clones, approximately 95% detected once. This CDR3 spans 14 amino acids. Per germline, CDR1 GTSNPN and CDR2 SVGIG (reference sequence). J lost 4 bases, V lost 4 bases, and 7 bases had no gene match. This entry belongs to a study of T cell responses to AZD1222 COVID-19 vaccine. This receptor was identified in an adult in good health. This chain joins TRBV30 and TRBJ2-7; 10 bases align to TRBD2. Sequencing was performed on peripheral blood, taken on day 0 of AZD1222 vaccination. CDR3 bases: TGTGCCTGGATAGGAGCGGGAGGGCCATACGAGCAGTACTTC. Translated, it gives CAWIGAGGPYEQYF.